The 6 T cell receptor beta chains below come from one sample, sequenced in a study of cytomegalovirus exposure and HLA in healthy donors. Researchers ran the PCR with 60 Vbeta and 13 Jbeta primers. Assay used: immunoSEQ multiplex PCR; TCRdb lists only in-frame clones, some missing. The sample holds some 180,000 clones, around three quarters seen once. Sequenced material: PBMCs. The receptor set was obtained from a woman in her 30s in good health and CMV-seropositive.

V and J are TRBV13 and TRBJ2-1, with no clear D. Germline values: CDR1 PRHDT, CDR2 FYEKMQ (reference sequence). V was trimmed by 5 bases and J by 2 bases, leaving 19 bases between them. The CDR3 consists of 17 residues. CDR3 loop: CASSRLKLMQTYNEQFF. In nucleotides, the CDR3 is TGTGCCAGCAGCCGACTCAAACTAATGCAAACCTACAATGAGCAGTTCTTC.

This chain uses TRBV18 with TRBJ2-3; tentative D call: TRBD2 (5 bases). V lost 4 bases to trimming and J lost 4 bases, with 18 bases between them. Looked up from germline, CDR1 is KGHSH and CDR2 is LQKENI. This CDR3 region has 16 residues. The CDR3 sequence is CASSLRTRRIADTQYF. The DNA for the CDR3 is TGTGCCAGCTCACTGAGGACGAGGAGGATCGCAGATACGCAGTATTTT. The variable domain in full, with the rest retrieved from reference TRBV18 and TRBJ2-3, is NAGVMQNPRHLVRRRGQEARLRCSPMKGHSHVYWYRQLPEEGLKFMVYLQKENIIDESGMPKERFSAEFPKEGPSILRIQQVVRGDSAAYFCASSLRTRRIADTQYFGPGTRLTVL.

The J gene is TRBJ2-7, the V gene TRBV2, with 9 nucleotides matching TRBD1. CDR1 is SNHLY and CDR2 is FYNNEI in the germline V gene. This CDR3 has 16 amino acids. Trimming at V came to 6 bases and at J to 1 base, leaving 10 bases not matched to a gene. CDR3 nucleotide sequence: TGTGCCAGCAGGTTTCCCGGACAGGGGTTTTCCTACGAGCAGTACTTC. It codes for CASRFPGQGFSYEQYF.

The chain has TRBV2 and TRBJ2-7; TRBD1 aligns across 7 bases. CDR1 and CDR2 from the germline V gene are SNHLY and FYNNEI. Trimming removed 7 bases from V and 7 bases from J; junction bases left unmatched: 10. The length of the CDR3 is 13 residues. The CDR3 DNA is TGTGCCAGCACCTCGACAGGGTCCTGGGAGCAGTACTTC. As protein: CASTSTGSWEQYF.

This clone was counted a few times. The rearrangement uses TRBV27 and TRBJ2-1, with 7 nucleotides matching TRBD2. Germline trimming cut 3 bases from V and 2 bases from J; bases unmatched to any gene: 4. Germline CDR1 and CDR2: MNHEY and SMNVEV (reference sequence). This CDR3 has 15 residues. The CDR3 DNA reads TGTGCCAGCAGTTTGCAGGGAGGGCCCTACAATGAGCAGTTCTTC. Residues: CASSLQGGPYNEQFF.

CDR3 in amino acids: CAITETGTGDDEQYF. CDR3 nucleotides: TGTGCCATCACCGAGACCGGGACAGGGGATGACGAGCAGTACTTC. The chain has TRBV10-3 and TRBJ2-5, with 10 bases fitting TRBD1. The J call is in doubt because the DNA end fits TRBJ2-7 better. The CDR3 is made up of 15 amino acids. Germline V lookup: CDR1 ENHRY, CDR2 SYGVKD.